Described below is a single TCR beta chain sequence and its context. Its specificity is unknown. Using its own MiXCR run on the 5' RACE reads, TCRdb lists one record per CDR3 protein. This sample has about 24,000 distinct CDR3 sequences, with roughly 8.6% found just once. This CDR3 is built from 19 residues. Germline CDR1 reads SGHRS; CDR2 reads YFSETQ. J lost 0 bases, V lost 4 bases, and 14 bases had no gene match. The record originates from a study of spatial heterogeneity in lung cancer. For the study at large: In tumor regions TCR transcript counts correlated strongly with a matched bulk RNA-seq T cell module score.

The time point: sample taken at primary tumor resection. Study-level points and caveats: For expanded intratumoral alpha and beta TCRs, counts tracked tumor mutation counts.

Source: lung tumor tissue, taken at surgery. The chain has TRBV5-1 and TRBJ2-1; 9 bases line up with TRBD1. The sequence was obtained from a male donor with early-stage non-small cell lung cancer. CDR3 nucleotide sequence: TGCGCCAGCAGCCCCCGGGACAGGGCTACTTTGAGCTCCTACAATGAGCAGTTCTTC. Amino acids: CASSPRDRATLSSYNEQFF.